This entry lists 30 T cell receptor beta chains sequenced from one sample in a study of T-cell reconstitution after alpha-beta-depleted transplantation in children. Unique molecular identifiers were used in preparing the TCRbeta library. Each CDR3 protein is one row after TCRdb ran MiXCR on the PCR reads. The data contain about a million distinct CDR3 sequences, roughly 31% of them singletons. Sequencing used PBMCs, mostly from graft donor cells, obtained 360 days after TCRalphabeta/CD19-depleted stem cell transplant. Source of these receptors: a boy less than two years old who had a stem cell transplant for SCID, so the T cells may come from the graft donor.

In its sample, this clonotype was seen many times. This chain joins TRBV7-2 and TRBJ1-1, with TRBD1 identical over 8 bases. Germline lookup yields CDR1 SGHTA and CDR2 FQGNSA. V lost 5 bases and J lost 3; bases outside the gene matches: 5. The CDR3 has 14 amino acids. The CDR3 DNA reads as TGTGCCAGCAGCCCCCGGACAGGGTACACTGAAGCTTTCTTT. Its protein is CASSPRTGYTEAFF. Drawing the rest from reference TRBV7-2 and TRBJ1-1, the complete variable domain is GAGVSQSPSNKVTEKGKDVELRCDPISGHTALYWYRQSLGQGLEFLIYFQGNSAPDKSGLPSDRFSAERTGGSVSTLTIQRTQQEDSAVYLCASSPRTGYTEAFFGQGTRLTVV.

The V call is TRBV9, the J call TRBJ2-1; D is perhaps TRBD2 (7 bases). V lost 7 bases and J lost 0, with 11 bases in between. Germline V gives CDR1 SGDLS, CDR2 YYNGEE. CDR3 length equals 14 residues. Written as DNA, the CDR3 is TGTGCCAGCGAAGGGGGGGACTCCTACAATGAGCAGTTCTTC. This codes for CASEGGDSYNEQFF.

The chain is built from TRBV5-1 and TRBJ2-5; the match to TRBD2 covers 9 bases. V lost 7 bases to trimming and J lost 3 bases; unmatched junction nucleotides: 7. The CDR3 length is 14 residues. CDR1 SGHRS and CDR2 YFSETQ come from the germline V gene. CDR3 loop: CASRILAGKETQYF. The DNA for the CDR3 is TGCGCCAGCCGAATCCTAGCGGGGAAAGAGACCCAGTACTTC.

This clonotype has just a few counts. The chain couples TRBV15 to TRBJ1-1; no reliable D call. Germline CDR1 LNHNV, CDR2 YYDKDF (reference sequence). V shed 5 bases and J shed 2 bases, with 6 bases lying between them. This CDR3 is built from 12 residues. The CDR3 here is CATSRANTEAFF. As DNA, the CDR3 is TGTGCCACCAGCCGAGCAAACACTGAAGCTTTCTTT.

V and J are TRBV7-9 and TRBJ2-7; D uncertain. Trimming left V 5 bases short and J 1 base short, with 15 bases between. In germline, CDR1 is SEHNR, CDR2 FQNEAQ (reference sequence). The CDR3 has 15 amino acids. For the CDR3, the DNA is TGTGCCAGCAGCCCCTACGGTCCCATTTCCTACGAGCAGTACTTC. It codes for CASSPYGPISYEQYF.

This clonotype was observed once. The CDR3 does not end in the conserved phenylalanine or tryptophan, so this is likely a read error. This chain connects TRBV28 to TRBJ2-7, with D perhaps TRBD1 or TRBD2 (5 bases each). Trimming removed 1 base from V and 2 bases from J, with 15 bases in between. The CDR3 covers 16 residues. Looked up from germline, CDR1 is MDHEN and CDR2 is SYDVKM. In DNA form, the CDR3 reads TGTGCCAGCAGTTTATCGCCTCGGGACCCTGCCTACGAGCAGTACTTA. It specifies CASSLSPRDPAYEQYL.

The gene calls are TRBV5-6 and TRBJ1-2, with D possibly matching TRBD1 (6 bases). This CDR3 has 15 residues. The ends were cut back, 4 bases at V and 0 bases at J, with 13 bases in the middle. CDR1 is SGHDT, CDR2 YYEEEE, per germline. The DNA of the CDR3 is TGTGCCAGCAGCGTGGGACATGCGCCTAACTATGGCTACACCTTC. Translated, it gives CASSVGHAPNYGYTF.

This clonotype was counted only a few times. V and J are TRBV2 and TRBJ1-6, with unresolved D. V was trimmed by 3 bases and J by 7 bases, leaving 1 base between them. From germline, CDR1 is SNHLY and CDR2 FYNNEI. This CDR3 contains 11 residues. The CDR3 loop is CASSENSPLHF. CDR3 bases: TGTGCCAGCAGTGAGAATTCACCCCTCCACTTT.

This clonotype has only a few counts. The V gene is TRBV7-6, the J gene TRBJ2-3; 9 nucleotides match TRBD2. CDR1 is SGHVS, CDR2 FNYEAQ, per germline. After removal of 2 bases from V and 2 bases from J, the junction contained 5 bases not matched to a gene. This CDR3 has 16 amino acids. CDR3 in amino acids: CASSLSAGGFTDTQYF. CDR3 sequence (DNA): TGTGCCAGCAGCTTATCGGCGGGGGGGTTCACAGATACGCAGTATTTT.

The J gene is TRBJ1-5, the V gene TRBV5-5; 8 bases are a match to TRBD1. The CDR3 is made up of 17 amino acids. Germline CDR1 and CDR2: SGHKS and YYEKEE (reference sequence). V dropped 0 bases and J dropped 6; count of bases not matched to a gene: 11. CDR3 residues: CASSLEWLWDRSQPQHF. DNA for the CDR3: TGTGCCAGCAGCTTGGAGTGGTTGTGGGACAGGTCTCAGCCCCAGCATTTT.

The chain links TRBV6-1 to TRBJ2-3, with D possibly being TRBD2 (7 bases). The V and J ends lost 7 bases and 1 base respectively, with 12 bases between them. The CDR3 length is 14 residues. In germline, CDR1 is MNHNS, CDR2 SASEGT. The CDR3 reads CASMRGPRTDTQYF. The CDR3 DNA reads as TGTGCCAGCATGCGGGGGCCTCGCACAGATACGCAGTATTTT.

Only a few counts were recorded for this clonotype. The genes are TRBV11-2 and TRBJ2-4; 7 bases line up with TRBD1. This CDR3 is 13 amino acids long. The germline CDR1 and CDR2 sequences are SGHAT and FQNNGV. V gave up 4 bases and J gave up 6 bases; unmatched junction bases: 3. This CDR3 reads CASSSPGGNIQYF. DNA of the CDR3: TGTGCCAGCAGCTCCCCAGGGGGAAACATTCAGTACTTC. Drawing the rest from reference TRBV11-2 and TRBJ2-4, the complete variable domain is EAGVAQSPRYKIIEKRQSVAFWCNPISGHATLYWYQQILGQGPKLLIQFQNNGVVDDSQLPKDRFSAERLKGVDSTLKIQPAKLEDSAVYLCASSSPGGNIQYFGAGTRLSVL.

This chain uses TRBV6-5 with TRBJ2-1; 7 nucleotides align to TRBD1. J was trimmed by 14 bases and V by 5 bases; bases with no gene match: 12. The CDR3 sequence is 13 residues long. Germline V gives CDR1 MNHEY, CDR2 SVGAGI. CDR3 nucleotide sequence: TGTGCCAGCAGTACCCTTTTGACAGGGACCGAGTTCTTC. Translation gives CASSTLLTGTEFF.

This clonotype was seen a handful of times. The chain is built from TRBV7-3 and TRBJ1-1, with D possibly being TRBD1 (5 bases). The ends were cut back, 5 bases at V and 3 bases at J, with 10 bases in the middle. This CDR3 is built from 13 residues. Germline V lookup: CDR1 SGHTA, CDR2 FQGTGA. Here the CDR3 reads CASSLFRDTEAFF. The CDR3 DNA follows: TGTGCCAGCAGCCTTTTCAGGGACACTGAAGCTTTCTTT.

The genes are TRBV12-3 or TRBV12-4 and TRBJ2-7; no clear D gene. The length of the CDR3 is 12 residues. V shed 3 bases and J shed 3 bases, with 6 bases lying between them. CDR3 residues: CASSFRDYEQYF. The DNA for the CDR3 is TGTGCCAGCAGTTTTAGAGACTACGAGCAGTACTTC.

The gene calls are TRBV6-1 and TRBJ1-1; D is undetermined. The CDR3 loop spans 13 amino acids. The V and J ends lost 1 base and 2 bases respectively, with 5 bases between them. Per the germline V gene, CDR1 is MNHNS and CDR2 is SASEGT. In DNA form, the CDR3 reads TGTGCCAGCAGTGAAGTGTCAAACACTGAAGCTTTCTTT. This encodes CASSEVSNTEAFF.

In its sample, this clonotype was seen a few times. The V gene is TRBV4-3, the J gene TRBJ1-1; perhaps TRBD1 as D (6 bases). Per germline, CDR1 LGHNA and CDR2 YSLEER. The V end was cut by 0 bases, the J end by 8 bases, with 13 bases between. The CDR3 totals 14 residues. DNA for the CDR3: TGCGCCAGCAGCCAAGACCAAATGGGGGCAGAAGCTTTCTTT. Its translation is CASSQDQMGAEAFF.

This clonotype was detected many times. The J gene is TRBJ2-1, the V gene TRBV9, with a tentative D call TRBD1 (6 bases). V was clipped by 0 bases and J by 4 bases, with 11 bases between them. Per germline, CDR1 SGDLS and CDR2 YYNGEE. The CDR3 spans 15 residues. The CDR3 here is CASSVAPDSYNEQFF. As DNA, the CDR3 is TGTGCCAGCAGCGTAGCTCCGGACAGTTACAATGAGCAGTTCTTC.

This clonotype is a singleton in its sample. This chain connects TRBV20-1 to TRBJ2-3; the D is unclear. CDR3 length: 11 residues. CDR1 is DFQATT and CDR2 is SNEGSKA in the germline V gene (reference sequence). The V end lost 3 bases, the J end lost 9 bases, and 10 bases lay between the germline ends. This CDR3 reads CSASLGITQYF. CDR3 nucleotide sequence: TGCAGTGCTAGTCTGGGGATAACGCAGTATTTT.

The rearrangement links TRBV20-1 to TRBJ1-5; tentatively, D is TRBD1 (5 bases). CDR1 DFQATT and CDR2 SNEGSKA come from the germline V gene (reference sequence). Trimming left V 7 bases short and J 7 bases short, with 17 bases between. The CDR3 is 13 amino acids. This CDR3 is CSVYGGAGQPQHF. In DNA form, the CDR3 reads TGCAGTGTTTATGGGGGAGCTGGGCAGCCCCAGCATTTT.

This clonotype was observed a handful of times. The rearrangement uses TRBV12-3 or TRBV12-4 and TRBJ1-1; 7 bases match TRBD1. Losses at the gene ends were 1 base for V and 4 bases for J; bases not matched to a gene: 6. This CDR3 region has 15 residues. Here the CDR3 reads CASSLGGGQLTEAFF. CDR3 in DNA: TGTGCCAGCAGTTTAGGGGGGGGACAGCTCACTGAAGCTTTCTTT.

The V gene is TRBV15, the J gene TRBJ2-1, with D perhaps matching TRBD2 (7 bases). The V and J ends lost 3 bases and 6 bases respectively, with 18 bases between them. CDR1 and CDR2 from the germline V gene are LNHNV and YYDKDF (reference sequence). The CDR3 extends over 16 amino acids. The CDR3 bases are TGTGCCACCAGCAGTAGATTCGGGGGGCTTTTCAATGAGCAGTTCTTC. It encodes CATSSRFGGLFNEQFF.

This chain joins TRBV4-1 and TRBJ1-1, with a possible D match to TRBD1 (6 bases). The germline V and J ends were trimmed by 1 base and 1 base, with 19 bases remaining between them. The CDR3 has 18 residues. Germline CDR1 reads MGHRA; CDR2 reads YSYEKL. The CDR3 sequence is CASSQVLGHSGSNTEAFF. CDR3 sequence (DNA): TGCGCCAGCAGCCAAGTCTTGGGACATTCGGGGTCGAACACTGAAGCTTTCTTT.

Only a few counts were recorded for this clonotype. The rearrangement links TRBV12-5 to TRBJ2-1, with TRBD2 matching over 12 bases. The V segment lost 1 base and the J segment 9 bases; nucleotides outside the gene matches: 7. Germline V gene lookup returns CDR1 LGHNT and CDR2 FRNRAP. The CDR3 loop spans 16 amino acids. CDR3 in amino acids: CASGLGAGLAGSEQFF. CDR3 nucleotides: TGTGCTAGTGGTTTGGGAGCGGGACTAGCGGGCAGTGAGCAGTTCTTC.

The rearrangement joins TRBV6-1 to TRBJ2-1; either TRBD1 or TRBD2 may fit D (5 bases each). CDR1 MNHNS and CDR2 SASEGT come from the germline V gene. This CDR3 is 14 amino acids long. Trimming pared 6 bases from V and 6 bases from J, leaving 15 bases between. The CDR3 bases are TGTGCCAGCAGCCTCACGTTGAGGGGCAATGAGCAGTTCTTC. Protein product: CASSLTLRGNEQFF.

The DNA for the CDR3 is TGTGCCAGCAGTGACGGAGCGGGAGATGCAGATACGCAGTATTTT. Amino acids: CASSDGAGDADTQYF. This chain links TRBV2 with TRBJ2-3; the match to TRBD2 covers 8 bases. Germline CDR1 and CDR2: SNHLY and FYNNEI. The trim removed 3 bases at V and 4 bases at J, leaving 6 bases unmatched. CDR3 length equals 15 residues. Combining the CDR3 with reference TRBV2 and TRBJ2-3 gives the whole variable domain EPEVTQTPSHQVTQMGQEVILRCVPISNHLYFYWYRQILGQKVEFLVSFYNNEISEKSEIFDDQFSVERPDGSNFTLKIRSTKLEDSAMYFCASSDGAGDADTQYFGPGTRLTVL.

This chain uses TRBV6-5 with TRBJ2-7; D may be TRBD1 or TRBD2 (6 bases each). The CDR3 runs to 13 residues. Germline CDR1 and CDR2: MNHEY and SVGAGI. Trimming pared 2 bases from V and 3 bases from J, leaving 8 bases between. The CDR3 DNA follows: TGTGCCAGCAGTTACAGGGGGGACTACGAGCAGTACTTC. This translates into CASSYRGDYEQYF.

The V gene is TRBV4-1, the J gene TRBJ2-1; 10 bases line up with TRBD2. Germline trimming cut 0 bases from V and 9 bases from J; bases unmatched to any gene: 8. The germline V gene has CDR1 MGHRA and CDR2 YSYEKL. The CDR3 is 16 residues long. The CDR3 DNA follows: TGCGCCAGCAGCCAAGATCCTGGAGCGGGGGGGGCTGAGCAGTTCTTC. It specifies CASSQDPGAGGAEQFF.

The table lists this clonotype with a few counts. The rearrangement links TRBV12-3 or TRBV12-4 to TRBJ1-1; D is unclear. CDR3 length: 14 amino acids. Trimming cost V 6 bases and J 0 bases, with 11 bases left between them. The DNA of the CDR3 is TGTGCCAGCAGGAACCCCAGTATGAACACTGAAGCTTTCTTT. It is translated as CASRNPSMNTEAFF.

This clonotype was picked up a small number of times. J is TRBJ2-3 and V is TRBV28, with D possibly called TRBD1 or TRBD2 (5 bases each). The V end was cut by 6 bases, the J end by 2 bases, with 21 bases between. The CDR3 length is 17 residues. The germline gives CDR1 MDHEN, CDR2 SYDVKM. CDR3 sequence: CASSRTARDLHTDTQYF. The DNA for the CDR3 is TGTGCCAGCAGCCGCACCGCACGGGACCTACACACAGATACGCAGTATTTT.